These 17 T cell receptor beta chains originate from one sample sequenced in a study of prognosis after radiotherapy for stage I lung cancer (dated by TCRdb to the early 2020s). TCRdb records Illumina HiSeq 3000 as the sequencer. Two rounds of multiplex PCR were used to amplify the TCR beta CDR3 region from genomic DNA. In the first round of PCR, primers specific to each TRBV and TRBJ gene were used, and the primer sequences are filed in Chinese patent CN105087789A. TCRdb applied fastp at Q25 and MiXCR to the public reads, then kept only in-frame beta chains. Rows are combined by CDR3 protein, so each entry shows the most common genes and DNA. This sample gives some 28,000 distinct CDR3 sequences in total; around 30% of them show up just once. In total, the top ten clones hold around 10% of the sample. The specimen comprised PBMCs, sampled before or after stereotactic body radiation therapy (not recorded which). Receptor source: a donor aged 50 or older with non-small cell lung cancer.

This clonotype appeared many times. This chain links TRBV10-3 with TRBJ1-2; TRBD1 is a possible D gene (5 bases). Germline V gene lookup returns CDR1 ENHRY and CDR2 SYGVKD. The CDR3 totals 14 residues. The V end was cut by 5 bases, the J end by 1 base, with 11 bases between. In DNA, the CDR3 is TGTGCCATCAGTTCAGGGACGCTTAACTATGGCTACACCTTC. Translating gives CAISSGTLNYGYTF.

This clonotype was recorded at least ten times. The chain recombines TRBV7-2 with TRBJ1-3; 8 positions match TRBD1. CDR3 length: 15 amino acids. Germline CDR1 is SGHTA and CDR2 is FQGNSA. V shed 4 bases and J 2 bases; nucleotides not matched to a gene: 4. The CDR3: CASSSQTGAGNTIYF. Written as DNA, the CDR3 is TGTGCCAGCAGCTCCCAGACAGGGGCTGGAAACACCATATATTTT.

This clonotype was observed many times. The J gene is TRBJ2-1, the V gene TRBV2, with D hard to call. This CDR3 spans 14 amino acids. V gave up 7 bases and J gave up 2 bases, with 12 bases separating them. Germline V lookup: CDR1 SNHLY, CDR2 FYNNEI. The CDR3 nucleotides read TGTGCCAGCAAACGGATCCCCACCTACAATGAGCAGTTCTTC. It translates to CASKRIPTYNEQFF.

This clonotype has at least ten counts. V and J are TRBV30 and TRBJ1-3, with D uncertain. V was cut by 0 bases and J by 0 bases, with 9 bases left in between. CDR3 length: 15 amino acids. Germline-derived CDR1 and CDR2 are GTSNPN and SVGIG (reference sequence). The CDR3 sequence: CAWSVRRLSGNTIYF. The DNA of the CDR3 is TGTGCCTGGAGTGTACGGAGGCTCTCTGGAAACACCATATATTTT.

As concerns this clonotype: A far bigger clonotype differs at one base, so this is likely a read error. The rearrangement joins TRBV5-1 to TRBJ2-7; possible D gene TRBD1, 6 bases. Deletions cut 1 base from V and 7 bases from J, with 18 bases between. CDR1 SGHRS and CDR2 YFSETQ come from the germline V gene. CDR3 length: 15 residues. DNA for the CDR3: TGCGCCAGCAGCTTGTCGACAGGAGGCTGGGGTGAGCAGTACTTC. It is translated as CASSLSTGGWGEQYF.

This clonotype showed up many times. This chain connects TRBV5-1 to TRBJ2-3; maybe TRBD1 (5 bases). Germline loops: CDR1 SGHRS, CDR2 YFSETQ. This CDR3 is built from 14 residues. The germline V and J ends were trimmed by 5 bases and 5 bases, with 15 bases remaining between them. DNA of the CDR3: TGCGCCAGCAGTTGGGGTACAGGTAGAGATACGCAGTATTTT. Its protein is CASSWGTGRDTQYF.

The table lists this clonotype with many counts. V and J are TRBV20-1 and TRBJ1-3; D is undetermined. Between the trimmed V and J ends, which lost 3 bases and 4 bases, there was a span of 7 bases. The germline V gene encodes CDR1 DFQATT and CDR2 SNEGSKA (reference sequence). The CDR3 has 12 amino acids. The CDR3 loop reads CSASFQGNTIYF. For the CDR3, the DNA is TGCAGTGCTAGTTTTCAGGGAAACACCATATATTTT.

This clonotype was observed at least ten times. This rearrangement joins TRBV7-9 to TRBJ1-5, with D unclear. This CDR3 has 17 residues. Germline V gives CDR1 SEHNR, CDR2 FQNEAQ (reference sequence). V lost 4 bases, J lost 1 base, and 17 bases lay in between. Written as DNA, the CDR3 is TGTGCCAGCAGCTCCCACGGGTTACGGAAGAGCAATCAGCCCCAGCATTTT. It translates to CASSSHGLRKSNQPQHF.

This clonotype was observed many times. The CDR3 DNA reads TGCAGTGCACTAAGGACAGGGGGGGAGACCCAGTACTTC. Protein sequence: CSALRTGGETQYF. The chain employs TRBV20-1 and TRBJ2-5; 10 nucleotides match TRBD1. Germline V gives CDR1 DFQATT, CDR2 SNEGSKA (reference sequence). The CDR3 sequence is 13 residues long. V dropped 6 bases and J dropped 5; count of bases not matched to a gene: 6.

In its sample, this clonotype was seen many times. The V and J genes are TRBV28 and TRBJ2-7; a weak D match, TRBD2 (5 bases). V was clipped by 6 bases and J by 1 base, with 10 bases between them. Per the germline V gene, CDR1 is MDHEN and CDR2 is SYDVKM. The CDR3 length is 13 residues. Here the CDR3 reads CASRDTGSYEQYF. CDR3 DNA: TGTGCCAGCAGGGATACGGGGTCCTACGAGCAGTACTTC.

This rearrangement joins TRBV4-3 to TRBJ2-7; D is perhaps TRBD2 (5 bases). Trimming took 0 bases from V and 3 from J, leaving 9 bases between them. The CDR3 sequence is 14 residues long. CDR1 is LGHNA, CDR2 YSLEER, per germline. Here the CDR3 DNA reads TGCGCCAGCAGCCAAGAGGAAGGACTCTACGAGCAGTACTTC. This sequence encodes CASSQEEGLYEQYF.

The sample holds many counts of this clonotype. The junction shows a germline mismatch at one end, possibly a read error. This rearrangement joins TRBV7-7 to TRBJ1-4, with 7 positions matching TRBD1. Germline V gives CDR1 SSHAT, CDR2 FNYEAQ (reference sequence). The CDR3 covers 16 residues. For the CDR3, the DNA is TGTGCTAGCAGCTGGGACAGTGGGGACTCTAATGAAAAACTGTTTTTT. It specifies CASSWDSGDSNEKLFF.

In its sample, this clonotype was seen many times. This chain uses TRBV28 with TRBJ1-1, with D maybe TRBD1 (6 bases). Germline assignment: CDR1 MDHEN and CDR2 SYDVKM. V was clipped by 6 bases and J by 5 bases, with 16 bases between them. The CDR3 spans 14 residues. CDR3 in DNA: TGTGCCAGCAGCGGGGGCACTTGGGTGACTGAAGCTTTCTTT. This translates into CASSGGTWVTEAFF.

This clonotype was seen repeatedly, ten times or more. This rearrangement joins TRBV7-2 to TRBJ2-5; TRBD1 matches at 9 bases. The junction had 9 bases not matched to a gene; V was cut back by 3 bases and J by 1 base. Germline V CDR1 and CDR2: SGHTA, FQGNSA. The CDR3 extends over 17 amino acids. The CDR3 reads CASSFYPGQGPQETQYF. Written as DNA, the CDR3 is TGTGCCAGCAGCTTCTACCCTGGACAGGGGCCCCAAGAGACCCAGTACTTC.

This clonotype came up many times. This rearrangement joins TRBV19 to TRBJ2-2; TRBD1 agrees at 8 bases. CDR1 LNHDA and CDR2 SQIVND come from the germline V gene (reference sequence). The CDR3 consists of 15 residues. The V segment lost 5 bases and the J segment 3 bases; nucleotides outside the gene matches: 5. The CDR3, as DNA: TGTGCCAGTAGTTCGGACAGGGTGGACACCGGGGAGCTGTTTTTT. Encoded protein: CASSSDRVDTGELFF.

There are many counts of this clonotype. A junction end diverges from the germline sequence, so it may reflect a read error. V usage is TRBV19 and J usage is TRBJ1-6; no clear D. In germline, CDR1 is LNHDA, CDR2 SQIVND (reference sequence). CDR3 size: 14 residues. The CDR3 protein is CASNHPQYNSLLHF. As DNA, the CDR3 is TGTGCCAGTAACCACCCGCAGTATAATTCACTCCTCCACTTT.

This clonotype is medium-sized in the sample. The rearrangement uses TRBV5-1 and TRBJ2-1; 9 bases align to TRBD1. The germline gives CDR1 SGHRS, CDR2 YFSETQ. CDR3 length equals 15 residues. V lost 4 bases and J lost 8; bases outside the gene matches: 10. This CDR3 is CASSIGTGRDDEQFF. Written as DNA, the CDR3 is TGCGCCAGCAGCATAGGGACAGGGAGGGACGATGAGCAGTTCTTC. The full variable domain, with the rest looked up from reference TRBV5-1 and TRBJ2-1, is KAGVTQTPRYLIKTRGQQVTLSCSPISGHRSVSWYQQTPGQGLQFLFEYFSETQRNKGNFPGRFSGRQFSNSRSEMNVSTLELGDSALYLCASSIGTGRDDEQFFGPGTRLTVL.